The sequence of this T cell receptor (beta chain) was determined in a study of cytomegalovirus exposure and HLA in healthy donors. Per germline, CDR1 SGHNT and CDR2 YENEEA. The CDR3 spans 14 residues. V lost 5 bases, J lost 5 bases, and 9 bases stayed unmatched. The table came from immunoSEQ multiplex PCR; TCRdb's copy has only in-frame clones and leaves some out. The table records 95,000 to 150,000 clones, about 90% of them present only once. The sequenced sample consisted of PBMCs. The receptor's source is a woman aged 18 to 35 in good health and CMV-seronegative. J is TRBJ2-7 and V is TRBV11-3; 7 positions agree with TRBD2. The CDR3 is CASSPRGGPHEQYF. CDR3 nucleotides: TGTGCCAGCAGCCCTCGGGGAGGGCCCCACGAGCAGTACTTC.